Below, 24 T cell receptor beta chains from the same sample are listed, as sequenced in a study of shared clonotypes between healthy human individuals. The protocol was immunoSEQ multiplex PCR, while the TCRdb copy is restricted to in-frame clones and leaves out a portion. The sample records 2.3 million or so clones, about 92% being singletons. Sequenced input: naive CD4+ T cells from PBMCs. Specified subset: CD45RA+ positively selected. Receptor source: a man aged 18 to 35 in good health. Some clones in this sample may be carry-over from other donors' samples.

This clone is a singleton in its sample. The chain employs TRBV5-1 and TRBJ2-7, with TRBD2 identical over 16 bases. Germline CDR1 reads SGHRS; CDR2 reads YFSETQ. The CDR3 contains 16 residues. J was trimmed by 5 bases and V by 4 bases; bases with no gene match: 6. In DNA, the CDR3 is TGCGCCAGCAGCACGGGACTAGCGGGAGGGCCTGACGAGCAGTACTTC. Amino acid sequence: CASSTGLAGGPDEQYF. The full variable domain, in which reference TRBV5-1 and TRBJ2-7 provide the parts outside the CDR3, is KAGVTQTPRYLIKTRGQQVTLSCSPISGHRSVSWYQQTPGQGLQFLFEYFSETQRNKGNFPGRFSGRQFSNSRSEMNVSTLELGDSALYLCASSTGLAGGPDEQYFGPGTRLTVT.

V usage is TRBV5-4 and J usage is TRBJ1-1, with TRBD1 matching over 7 bases. Losses at the gene ends were 4 bases for V and 10 bases for J; bases not matched to a gene: 10. In germline, CDR1 is SGHNT, CDR2 YYREEE (reference sequence). The CDR3 loop spans 13 amino acids. The CDR3: CASSIRQGDVAFF. The CDR3 region has the DNA TGTGCCAGCAGCATACGACAGGGAGATGTAGCTTTCTTT.

The chain links TRBV28 to TRBJ2-4; D is unclear. CDR3 length: 12 residues. With 1 base removed from V and 6 bases from J, the gap between germline ends came to 4 bases. CDR1 MDHEN and CDR2 SYDVKM come from the germline V gene. The chain's CDR3 is CASSLYGNIQYF. CDR3 nucleotide sequence: TGTGCCAGCAGTTTATACGGAAACATTCAGTACTTC.

This clone was counted a single time. The rearrangement joins TRBV5-6 to TRBJ2-1; unclear D gene. CDR3 size: 14 residues. The V and J ends lost 6 bases and 9 bases respectively, with 19 bases between them. Germline-derived CDR1 and CDR2 are SGHDT and YYEEEE. In DNA, the CDR3 is TGTGCCAGCACCTCACGAGGCGTTTTGCTTGAGCAGTTCTTC. Residues: CASTSRGVLLEQFF.

The DNA of the CDR3 is TGTGCCACCAGGCGGCTAGCGGGGACCTACGAGCAGTACTTC. Its protein product is CATRRLAGTYEQYF. J is TRBJ2-7 and V is TRBV15; TRBD2 matches 9 bases. Per germline, CDR1 LNHNV and CDR2 YYDKDF (reference sequence). CDR3 length: 14 residues. V shed 6 bases, J shed 2 bases, and the junction held 5 bases outside the gene matches. Full variable domain (outside the CDR3, taken from reference TRBV15 and TRBJ2-7): DAMVIQNPRYQVTQFGKPVTLSCSQTLNHNVMYWYQQKSSQAPKLLFHYYDKDFNNEADTPDNFQSRRPNTSFCFLDIRSPGLGDTAMYLCATRRLAGTYEQYFGPGTRLTVT.

The chain couples TRBV25-1 to TRBJ2-3; no clear D gene. The V end lost 4 bases, the J end lost 0 bases, and 11 bases lay between the germline ends. Germline-derived CDR1 and CDR2 are MGHDK and SYGVNS. The CDR3 runs 15 residues. In DNA form, the CDR3 reads TGTGCCAGCAGTGTATCCCGGGTTAGCACAGATACGCAGTATTTT. Translating it yields CASSVSRVSTDTQYF.

The rearrangement links TRBV28 to TRBJ1-2; D is perhaps TRBD1 (5 bases). CDR1 is MDHEN and CDR2 is SYDVKM in the germline V gene. CDR3 length: 14 amino acids. Trimming shortened V by 5 bases and J by 4 bases, and 14 bases separated the two germline ends. CDR3 loop: CASSNTGVGYGYTF. In DNA, the CDR3 is TGTGCCAGCAGTAATACAGGAGTCGGCTATGGCTACACCTTC.

The chain is built from TRBV5-1 and TRBJ2-2; TRBD2 agrees at 7 bases. CDR1 is SGHRS, CDR2 YFSETQ, per germline. V shed 4 bases and J 3 bases; nucleotides not matched to a gene: 6. This CDR3 region has 15 residues. In DNA, the CDR3 is TGCGCCAGCAGCCCCTTCCGGGAGGACACCGGGGAGCTGTTTTTT. This sequence encodes CASSPFREDTGELFF.

The gene calls are TRBV9 and TRBJ1-1; no clear D gene. The length of the CDR3 is 13 residues. Trimming left V 4 bases short and J 4 bases short, with 11 bases between. The V gene's germline CDR1 is SGDLS and CDR2 YYNGEE. The DNA of the CDR3 is TGTGCCAGCAGCAAAAGTTGGGTCACTGAAGCTTTCTTT. It codes for CASSKSWVTEAFF.

The chain uses TRBV6-5 and TRBJ1-2, with 7 nucleotides matching TRBD1. With V trimmed by 6 bases and J by 1 base, 5 bases remained unmatched. The length of the CDR3 is 14 residues. Germline CDR1 and CDR2: MNHEY and SVGAGI. The CDR3 region has the DNA TGTGCCAGCAGGCGGGACAGCAATAACTATGGCTACACCTTC. Translated: CASRRDSNNYGYTF.

The chain combines TRBV11-3 with TRBJ2-7, with 9 bases matching TRBD1. Germline-derived CDR1 and CDR2 are SGHNT and YENEEA. The CDR3 has 15 residues. V lost 0 bases to trimming and J lost 4 bases; unmatched junction nucleotides: 4. CDR3 region: CASSLDGTGLYEQYF. CDR3 bases: TGTGCCAGCAGCTTAGACGGGACAGGGCTATACGAGCAGTACTTC.

With regard to this clone: Other DNA sequences of this sample code for an identical CDR3. The V call is TRBV6-4, the J call TRBJ2-3; 8 bases match TRBD1. This CDR3 comprises 14 residues. Germline trimming cut 5 bases from V and 4 bases from J; bases unmatched to any gene: 5. Per the germline V gene, CDR1 is MRHNA and CDR2 is SNTAGT. Written as DNA, the CDR3 is TGTGCCAGCAGTCTTGGACAGGGCGCAGATACGCAGTATTTT. It yields the protein CASSLGQGADTQYF.

This chain links TRBV2 with TRBJ1-2, with a possible D match to TRBD1 (5 bases). V lost 3 bases and J 8 bases, leaving 16 bases between the germline ends. Looked up from germline, CDR1 is SNHLY and CDR2 is FYNNEI. CDR3 length: 14 amino acids. Here the CDR3 reads CASSEAGARGGYTF. The CDR3 DNA reads as TGTGCCAGCAGTGAGGCCGGGGCCCGCGGAGGCTACACCTTC.

The sample holds one count of this clone. The J gene is TRBJ2-1, the V gene TRBV20-1; weak D call: TRBD2 (6 bases). Germline loops: CDR1 DFQATT, CDR2 SNEGSKA (reference sequence). The CDR3 loop spans 11 amino acids. V was cut by 6 bases and J by 10 bases, with 13 bases left in between. For the CDR3, the DNA is TGCAGTGCCCCGCGGGGAGACGAGCAGTTCTTC. It codes for CSAPRGDEQFF.

The V and J genes are TRBV5-1 and TRBJ2-7, with 7 bases matching TRBD1. The CDR3 has 14 amino acids. V trimming: 2 bases; J trimming: 4 bases; junction bases outside the gene matches: 6. The germline V gene encodes CDR1 SGHRS and CDR2 YFSETQ. The CDR3 DNA is TGCGCCAGCAGCTTACAGGGGAATTGGTACGAGCAGTACTTC. It encodes CASSLQGNWYEQYF.

This chain uses TRBV29-1 with TRBJ2-1; 12 bases fit TRBD2. CDR3 length equals 16 residues. V lost 6 bases, J lost 6 bases, and 12 bases stayed unmatched. Germline-derived CDR1 and CDR2 are SQVTM and ANQGSEA. The CDR3: CSVKVRLAGVGNEQFF. The CDR3, as DNA: TGCAGCGTGAAGGTTCGACTAGCGGGAGTTGGCAATGAGCAGTTCTTC.

The chain combines TRBV5-1 with TRBJ1-1; no firm D call. The V and J ends lost 4 bases and 5 bases respectively, with 12 bases between them. The CDR3 is made up of 13 amino acids. The germline V gene has CDR1 SGHRS and CDR2 YFSETQ. The CDR3 DNA follows: TGCGCCAGCAGCCGATCTGGGGTTACTGAAGCTTTCTTT. This gives the protein CASSRSGVTEAFF.

CDR3 protein: CASSPAAARVGTGELFF. DNA for the CDR3: TGCGCCAGCAGCCCCGCCGCTGCCCGTGTTGGGACCGGGGAGCTGTTTTTT. V is TRBV5-1 and J is TRBJ2-2; D is unresolved. With 4 bases removed from V and 5 bases from J, the gap between germline ends came to 21 bases. The CDR3 has 17 amino acids. Germline V gives CDR1 SGHRS, CDR2 YFSETQ.

V and J are TRBV19 and TRBJ1-2; no reliable D call. Trimming took 9 bases from V and 4 from J, leaving 12 bases between them. This CDR3 comprises 12 residues. The germline CDR1 and CDR2 sequences are LNHDA and SQIVND (reference sequence). Here the CDR3 reads CASHLRGYGYTF. For the CDR3, the DNA is TGTGCCAGCCACCTCCGGGGCTATGGCTACACCTTC.

This clone is a singleton in its sample. This sequence joins TRBV7-9 and TRBJ1-3; the D is unclear. This CDR3 comprises 16 residues. Germline V gene data show CDR1 as SEHNR and CDR2 as FQNEAQ (reference sequence). Trimming shortened V by 5 bases and J by 0 bases, and 14 bases separated the two germline ends. The CDR3 is CASSPGEGFSGNTIYF. The DNA of the CDR3 is TGTGCCAGCAGCCCCGGGGAGGGTTTCTCTGGAAACACCATATATTTT.

The rearrangement uses TRBV23-1 and TRBJ2-7; D call uncertain. Being an ORF, TRBV23-1 has a function that is uncertain. The CDR3 totals 15 residues. Trimming left V 4 bases short and J 6 bases short, with 19 bases between. This CDR3 reads CASSLGGIRSGEQYF. The CDR3 DNA is TGCGCCAGCAGTCTTGGTGGGATCAGGTCTGGCGAGCAGTACTTC.

This clone was counted between two and nine times. This sequence joins TRBV2 and TRBJ1-5; D ambiguous. The CDR3 loop spans 12 amino acids. Germline CDR1 reads SNHLY; CDR2 reads FYNNEI. Trimming took 7 bases from V and 14 from J, leaving 18 bases between them. Here the CDR3 reads CASTSLPGREHF. For the CDR3, the DNA is TGTGCCAGCACCTCTCTACCGGGAAGAGAGCATTTT.

This sequence joins TRBV5-1 and TRBJ2-7; the D gene could be TRBD1 or TRBD2 (6 bases each). V was pared by 0 bases and J by 0 bases, with 13 bases between. Germline V gene lookup returns CDR1 SGHRS and CDR2 YFSETQ. This CDR3 has 16 amino acids. As DNA, the CDR3 is TGCGCCAGCAGCTTGGCCTTGGGGGGCCCCTCCTACGAGCAGTACTTC. Translation gives CASSLALGGPSYEQYF.

The chain employs TRBV7-2 and TRBJ2-1; D remains unclear. The CDR3 is 14 residues long. Per the germline V gene, CDR1 is SGHTA and CDR2 is FQGNSA. The germline V and J ends were trimmed by 0 bases and 0 bases, with 3 bases remaining between them. DNA for the CDR3: TGTGCCAGCAGCTTAGCCCACTCCTACAATGAGCAGTTCTTC. Translation gives CASSLAHSYNEQFF.